The present entry profiles one T cell receptor (beta chain) with its context. What this receptor recognizes is not known. Within one base of it there is no much larger clone, and no base qualities were kept. The sample belongs to a study of siplizumab effects on memory and regulatory T cells (dated by TCRdb to between 2019 and 2020). Context from the whole study: The study examined how the anti-CD2 antibody siplizumab affects alloreactive T-cell subsets in allogeneic mixed lymphocyte reactions built from human PBMCs. Broad study findings and their caveats: Because sequences at frequencies below about 10^-5 were poorly captured, only a minor fraction of alloreactive clones could be mapped back to unstimulated subsets. A naive or memory phenotype could not be assigned to roughly 75-96% of proliferating CD4+ or CD8+ clones. Greater diversity appeared to be present in unstimulated naive T cells than in memory T cells, and a substantial contribution to the alloresponse seemed to be made by naive cells. In reactions with siplizumab, an average of 68.8% of mappable alloreactive CD4+ clones were Treg-derived, compared with around 28% in control reactions. No functional confirmation was obtained for the suppressive function of proliferating Tregs from siplizumab cultures. The cumulative frequency of alloreactive sequences traceable to unstimulated CD4+ memory T cells was significantly reduced by siplizumab.

Libraries were prepared through the immunoSEQ multiplex PCR assay. The deep sequencing platform assayed about 10^5 TCR templates per sample. Genomic DNA extracted from sorted T cells was used for TCRbeta CDR3 sequencing. Per the source publication's procedure: The R programming language was used for clonal analysis of the TCRbeta CDR3 data. Comparing unstimulated samples against CFSE-low samples taken after the reaction was how alloreactive CD4+ and CD8+ clones were defined. Regulatory or non-regulatory origin was assigned to alloreactive CD4+ clones by matching of sequences to sorted unstimulated Treg and non-Treg repertoires. Imported from immuneACCESS, the table was reduced by TCRdb to in-frame sequences with V and J called. These copies leave out some clones; in studies compared against another copy, an unresolved V gene accounts for under half, and the cause of the remainder is not known. For V, J and clone size, that table is used; D and trimming come from the DNA. In this sample the table shows some 99,000 clones, under 95% of which occur a single time. 0.6% to 0.8% of the sample is in the top ten clones.

Sorted unstimulated T cells and proliferating T cells recovered from mixed lymphocyte reactions underwent TCRbeta CDR3 sequencing. Fresh whole blood from ten HLA-typed healthy donors served as the source for isolating PBMCs. Unstimulated CD4+ regulatory T cells were FACS-sorted to map the origin of alloreactive clones. This clonotype was obtained from a human donor in good health. The sequenced sample was Tregs sorted from blood.

The CDR3 reads CASSFSYEQYF. The sequence in DNA is TGTGCCAGCAGTTTTTCCTACGAGCAGTACTTC. The sequence joins TRBV2 to TRBJ2-5; the D gene is not confidently resolved. The end of the DNA fits TRBJ2-7 better, so the J call may be wrong. In the germline V gene, CDR1 corresponds to SNHLY and CDR2 to FYNNEI. The CDR3 sequence holds 11 residues, the cysteine and phenylalanine included. Kept here is only the CDR3 DNA, which spans 33 bases and is read in frame from base 1.